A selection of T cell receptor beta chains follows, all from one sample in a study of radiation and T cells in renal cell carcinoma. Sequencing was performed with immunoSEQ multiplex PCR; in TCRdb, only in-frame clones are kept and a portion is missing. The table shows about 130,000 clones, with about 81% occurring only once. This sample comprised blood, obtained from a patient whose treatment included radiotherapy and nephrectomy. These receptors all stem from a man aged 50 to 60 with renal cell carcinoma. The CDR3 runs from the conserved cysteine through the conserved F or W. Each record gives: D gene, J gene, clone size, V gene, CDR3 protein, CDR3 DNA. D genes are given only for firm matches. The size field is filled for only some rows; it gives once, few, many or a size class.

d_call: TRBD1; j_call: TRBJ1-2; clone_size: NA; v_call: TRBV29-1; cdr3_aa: CSVSYRGEGGYTF; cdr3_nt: TGCAGCGTTTCCTACAGGGGGGAGGGAGGCTACACCTTC
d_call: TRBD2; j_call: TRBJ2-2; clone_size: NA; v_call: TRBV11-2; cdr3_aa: CASGGLANTGELFF; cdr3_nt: TGTGCCAGCGGGGGACTAGCCAACACCGGGGAGCTGTTTTTT
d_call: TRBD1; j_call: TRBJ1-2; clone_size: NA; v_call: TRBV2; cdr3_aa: CASSGRDRMISGYTF; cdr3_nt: TGTGCCAGCAGTGGCCGGGACAGGATGATATCTGGCTACACCTTC
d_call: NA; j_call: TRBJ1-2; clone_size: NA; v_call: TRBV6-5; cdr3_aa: CASSLRDNYGYTF; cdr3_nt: TGTGCCAGCAGTTTGCGGGATAACTATGGCTACACCTTC
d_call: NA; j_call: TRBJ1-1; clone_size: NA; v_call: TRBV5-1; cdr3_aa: CASSLGGRVATEAFF; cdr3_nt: TGCGCCAGCAGCTTGGGAGGCAGGGTGGCCACTGAAGCTTTCTTT
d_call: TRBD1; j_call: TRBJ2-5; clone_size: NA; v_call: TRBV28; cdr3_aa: CASSTGTGYTETQYF; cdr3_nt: TGTGCCAGCAGCACCGGGACAGGGTATACGGAGACCCAGTACTTC
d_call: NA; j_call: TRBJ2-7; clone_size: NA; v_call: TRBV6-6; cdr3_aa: CASRTDNSYEQYF; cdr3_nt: TGTGCCAGCAGGACGGACAACTCCTACGAGCAGTACTTC
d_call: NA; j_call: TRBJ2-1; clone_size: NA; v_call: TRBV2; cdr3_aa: CASRESGRYNEQFF; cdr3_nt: TGTGCCAGCAGGGAATCGGGGCGATACAATGAGCAGTTCTTC
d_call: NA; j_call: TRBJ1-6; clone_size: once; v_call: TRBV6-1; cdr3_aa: CASSDDWGSNSPLHF; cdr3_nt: TGTGCCAGCAGTGATGATTGGGGGAGCAATTCACCCCTCCACTTT
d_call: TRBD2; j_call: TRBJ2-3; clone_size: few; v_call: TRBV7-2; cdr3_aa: CALGETSGGPTDTQYF; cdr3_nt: TGTGCCCTTGGGGAGACTTCGGGGGGGCCTACAGATACGCAGTATTTT
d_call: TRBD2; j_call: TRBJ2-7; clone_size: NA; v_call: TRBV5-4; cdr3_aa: CASSLLAGGLYEQYF; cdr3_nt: TGTGCCAGCAGCTTGTTGGCGGGGGGGCTCTACGAGCAGTACTTC
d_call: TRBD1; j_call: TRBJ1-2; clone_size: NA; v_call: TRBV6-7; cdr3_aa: CASRSFRGQVLYGYTF; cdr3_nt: TGTGCCAGCAGATCATTTAGGGGGCAGGTACTCTATGGCTACACCTTC
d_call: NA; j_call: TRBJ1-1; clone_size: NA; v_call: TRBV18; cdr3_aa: CASSQDSMNTEAFF; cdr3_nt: TGTGCCAGCTCTCAGGACAGCATGAACACTGAAGCTTTCTTT
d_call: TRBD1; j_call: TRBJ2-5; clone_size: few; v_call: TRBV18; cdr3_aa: CASSLNPGQGVETQYF; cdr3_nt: TGTGCCAGCTCACTTAATCCGGGACAGGGTGTGGAGACCCAGTACTTC
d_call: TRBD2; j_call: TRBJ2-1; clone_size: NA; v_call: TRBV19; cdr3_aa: CASSIASGRSYNEQFF; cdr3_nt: TGTGCCAGTAGTATAGCCAGCGGGAGATCCTACAATGAGCAGTTCTTC
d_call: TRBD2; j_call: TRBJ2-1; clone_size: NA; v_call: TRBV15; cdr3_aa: CATSRVLLAGGHEQFF; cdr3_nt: TGTGCCACCAGCAGAGTTTTACTAGCGGGAGGGCATGAGCAGTTCTTC
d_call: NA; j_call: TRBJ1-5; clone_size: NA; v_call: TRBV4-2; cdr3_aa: CASSHEDQPQHF; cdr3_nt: TGTGCCAGCAGCCATGAGGATCAGCCCCAGCATTTT
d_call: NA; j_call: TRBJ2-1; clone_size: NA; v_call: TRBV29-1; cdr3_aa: CSVNPGVNEQFF; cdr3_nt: TGCAGCGTCAACCCTGGGGTTAATGAGCAGTTCTTC